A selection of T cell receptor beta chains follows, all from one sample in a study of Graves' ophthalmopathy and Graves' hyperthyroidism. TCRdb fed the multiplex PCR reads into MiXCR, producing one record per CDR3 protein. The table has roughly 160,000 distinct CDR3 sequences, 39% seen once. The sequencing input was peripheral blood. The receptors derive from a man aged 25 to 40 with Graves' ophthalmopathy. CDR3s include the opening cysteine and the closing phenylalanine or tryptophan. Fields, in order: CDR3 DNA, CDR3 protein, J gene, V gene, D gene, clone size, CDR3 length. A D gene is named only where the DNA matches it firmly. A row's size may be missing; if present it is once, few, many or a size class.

CDR3 DNA: TGTGCCAGCAGCCCTCGAGGGGCGGGAGAGACCCAGTACTTC; CDR3 protein: CASSPRGAGETQYF; J gene: TRBJ2-5; V gene: TRBV25-1; D gene: -; clone size: -; CDR3 length: 14
CDR3 DNA: TGTGCCAGCAGTTTAACGCGGGCCCCCTACGAGCAGTACTTC; CDR3 protein: CASSLTRAPYEQYF; J gene: TRBJ2-7; V gene: TRBV28; D gene: -; clone size: many; CDR3 length: 14
CDR3 DNA: TGTGCCTGGACGTGGGGACAGACCAAGCATGGCTACACCTTC; CDR3 protein: CAWTWGQTKHGYTF; J gene: TRBJ1-2; V gene: TRBV30; D gene: TRBD1; clone size: many; CDR3 length: 14
CDR3 DNA: TGTGCCAGCGGACCGCGGGGTCCCTCCGGGGAGCTGTTTTTT; CDR3 protein: CASGPRGPSGELFF; J gene: TRBJ2-2; V gene: TRBV7-2; D gene: -; clone size: many; CDR3 length: 14
CDR3 DNA: TGTGCCAGCAGCTATTCAAAGAACACTGAAGCTTTCTTT; CDR3 protein: CASSYSKNTEAFF; J gene: TRBJ1-1; V gene: TRBV6-9; D gene: -; clone size: -; CDR3 length: 13
CDR3 DNA: TGTGCCAGCAGCTACCAGGGGGAGACCCAGTACTTC; CDR3 protein: CASSYQGETQYF; J gene: TRBJ2-5; V gene: TRBV7-9; D gene: -; clone size: many; CDR3 length: 12
CDR3 DNA: TGCGCCAGCAGCCCGACGAAACCCCACACTGAAGCTTTCTTT; CDR3 protein: CASSPTKPHTEAFF; J gene: TRBJ1-1; V gene: TRBV5-1; D gene: -; clone size: many; CDR3 length: 14
CDR3 DNA: TGTGCCAGCAGTTCCCCGACTAGTGAAACTGACTACGAGCAGTACTTC; CDR3 protein: CASSSPTSETDYEQYF; J gene: TRBJ2-7; V gene: TRBV6-2/TRBV6-3; D gene: -; clone size: many; CDR3 length: 16
CDR3 DNA: TGCAGCGTTGACTCAATCTTCCAGGGCTCAAAGACCCAGTACTTC; CDR3 protein: CSVDSIFQGSKTQYF; J gene: TRBJ2-5; V gene: TRBV29-1; D gene: -; clone size: many; CDR3 length: 15
CDR3 DNA: TGTGCCAGCAGCCCCGGGGTAGCGGTCTCCTACGAGCAGTACTTC; CDR3 protein: CASSPGVAVSYEQYF; J gene: TRBJ2-7; V gene: TRBV6-1; D gene: -; clone size: -; CDR3 length: 15
CDR3 DNA: TGTGCCAGCAGAGGCCCCGGGGGGCAACCTACGGAGCAGTACTTC; CDR3 protein: CASRGPGGQPTEQYF; J gene: TRBJ2-7; V gene: TRBV6-1; D gene: -; clone size: -; CDR3 length: 15
CDR3 DNA: TGTGCCAGCAGCCCAGGGATGAACACTGAAGCTTTCTTT; CDR3 protein: CASSPGMNTEAFF; J gene: TRBJ1-1; V gene: TRBV7-3; D gene: -; clone size: many; CDR3 length: 13
CDR3 DNA: TGTGCCAGCAGCAGACTAGCGATTAGGGAGACCCAGTACTTC; CDR3 protein: CASSRLAIRETQYF; J gene: TRBJ2-5; V gene: TRBV12-3/TRBV12-4; D gene: TRBD2; clone size: few; CDR3 length: 14
CDR3 DNA: TGTGCCAGCAGTCCCTTATCAGCGGGAGGCCGCTACGAGCAGTACTTC; CDR3 protein: CASSPLSAGGRYEQYF; J gene: TRBJ2-7; V gene: TRBV2; D gene: TRBD2; clone size: once; CDR3 length: 16
CDR3 DNA: TGTGCCAGCAGTTACTCGGAGACGGGCACTGAAGCTTTCTTT; CDR3 protein: CASSYSETGTEAFF; J gene: TRBJ1-1; V gene: TRBV6-5; D gene: -; clone size: many; CDR3 length: 14
CDR3 DNA: TGTGCCAGCGCGCAGGGGTTAAGAGACGAGCAGTACTTC; CDR3 protein: CASAQGLRDEQYF; J gene: TRBJ2-7; V gene: TRBV12-3/TRBV12-4; D gene: -; clone size: many; CDR3 length: 13
CDR3 DNA: TGTGCCAGTAGGTCAACATTCATGAACACTGAAGCTTTCTTT; CDR3 protein: CASRSTFMNTEAFF; J gene: TRBJ1-1; V gene: TRBV19; D gene: -; clone size: many; CDR3 length: 14
CDR3 DNA: TGTGCCAGCAGTTACGGGACTACCTACACCGGGGAGCTGTTTTTT; CDR3 protein: CASSYGTTYTGELFF; J gene: TRBJ2-2; V gene: TRBV6-2/TRBV6-3; D gene: TRBD2; clone size: -; CDR3 length: 15
CDR3 DNA: TGTGCCAGCACCAAGACAGGGAGGTCCTACGAGCAGTACTTC; CDR3 protein: CASTKTGRSYEQYF; J gene: TRBJ2-7; V gene: TRBV6-5; D gene: -; clone size: many; CDR3 length: 14
CDR3 DNA: TGTGCCAGCAAACCGGGACTAGCGGGGTACGAGCAGTACTTC; CDR3 protein: CASKPGLAGYEQYF; J gene: TRBJ2-7; V gene: TRBV12-3/TRBV12-4; D gene: TRBD2; clone size: many; CDR3 length: 14
CDR3 DNA: TGTGCCAGCAGTCCGACTAGCGGGCCCTACGAGCAGTACTTC; CDR3 protein: CASSPTSGPYEQYF; J gene: TRBJ2-7; V gene: TRBV28; D gene: TRBD2; clone size: -; CDR3 length: 14
CDR3 DNA: TGTGCCAGCAGCTTCTTCCCCGGACAGGGGAAGACCCAGTACTTC; CDR3 protein: CASSFFPGQGKTQYF; J gene: TRBJ2-5; V gene: TRBV28; D gene: TRBD1; clone size: many; CDR3 length: 15
CDR3 DNA: TGTGCCAGCAGCTTCCTAGCGGAAGAGACCCAGTACTTC; CDR3 protein: CASSFLAEETQYF; J gene: TRBJ2-5; V gene: TRBV12-3/TRBV12-4; D gene: TRBD2; clone size: many; CDR3 length: 13
CDR3 DNA: TGTGCCAGCAGTTACCTAAGCGGACTAGCCAAAAACATTCAGTACTTC; CDR3 protein: CASSYLSGLAKNIQYF; J gene: TRBJ2-4; V gene: TRBV6-2/TRBV6-3; D gene: -; clone size: many; CDR3 length: 16
CDR3 DNA: TGTGCCAGCAGCGCCCAGGACAGGGGGCCCGAGCAGTACTTC; CDR3 protein: CASSAQDRGPEQYF; J gene: TRBJ2-7; V gene: TRBV6-2/TRBV6-3; D gene: TRBD1; clone size: many; CDR3 length: 14
CDR3 DNA: TGTGCCAGCAGTAAAATCATGACCGGGGAGCTGTTTTTT; CDR3 protein: CASSKIMTGELFF; J gene: TRBJ2-2; V gene: TRBV12-3/TRBV12-4; D gene: -; clone size: -; CDR3 length: 13
CDR3 DNA: TGTGCCAGCAGCTTTACGCCCCTGGGATACAATCAGCCCCAGCATTTT; CDR3 protein: CASSFTPLGYNQPQHF; J gene: TRBJ1-5; V gene: TRBV7-8; D gene: -; clone size: many; CDR3 length: 16
CDR3 DNA: TGTGCCAGCAGTTCGTTCGGGGAGACCCAGTACTTC; CDR3 protein: CASSSFGETQYF; J gene: TRBJ2-5; V gene: TRBV27; D gene: -; clone size: many; CDR3 length: 12
CDR3 DNA: TGTGCCAGCAAGGTCAGCCATAGCAATCAGCCCCAGCATTTT; CDR3 protein: CASKVSHSNQPQHF; J gene: TRBJ1-5; V gene: TRBV6-2/TRBV6-3; D gene: -; clone size: -; CDR3 length: 14
CDR3 DNA: TGTGCCAGCACCAAACCGGGACAGCTGGTGGCCCAGTACTTC; CDR3 protein: CASTKPGQLVAQYF; J gene: TRBJ2-5; V gene: TRBV7-2; D gene: TRBD1; clone size: -; CDR3 length: 14
CDR3 DNA: TGTGCCAGCAGTGAGAGGTGGGTGAATTCACCCCTCCACTTT; CDR3 protein: CASSERWVNSPLHF; J gene: TRBJ1-6; V gene: TRBV2; D gene: -; clone size: many; CDR3 length: 14